These 31 T cell receptor beta chains were sequenced from one sample in a study of T cell changes during pregnancy in multiple sclerosis (dated by TCRdb to the late 2010s). Libraries were prepared through the immunoSEQ multiplex PCR assay. TCRdb obtained this table from immuneACCESS and retained in-frame rearrangements with V and J assigned. These tables miss some clones; where compared with another copy, unresolved V genes account for less than half of the shortfall, and the remainder is unexplained. In all, the sample holds tens of thousands of clones, and 91% of those were seen once. Approximately 1.3% of the sample goes to the ten largest clones. Here the sequenced sample was peripheral blood, taken after pregnancy. Receptors were obtained from a female donor in good health, enrolled as a control in a pregnancy study.

This chain joins TRBV25-1 and TRBJ1-2; the match to TRBD1 covers 7 bases. In germline, CDR1 is MGHDK, CDR2 SYGVNS. The CDR3 contains 13 residues. V shed 5 bases and J 7 bases; nucleotides not matched to a gene: 7. In DNA, the CDR3 is TGTGCCAGCAGTAAGACAGGGAGCACTGGCTACACCTTC. Protein: CASSKTGSTGYTF.

The V call is TRBV2, the J call TRBJ1-1; weak D call: TRBD1 (6 bases). Germline assignment: CDR1 SNHLY and CDR2 FYNNEI. The ends were cut back, 4 bases at V and 2 bases at J, with 14 bases in the middle. The CDR3 sequence is 15 residues long. The CDR3, as DNA: TGTGCCAGCAGTGTAGGGGGTAGGCTCAACACTGAAGCTTTCTTT. Its protein product is CASSVGGRLNTEAFF.

This clone was detected a few times. The J gene is TRBJ1-6, the V gene TRBV18; 9 bases align to TRBD1. The germline V gene encodes CDR1 KGHSH and CDR2 LQKENI. This CDR3 is 15 amino acids long. The V and J ends lost 3 bases and 10 bases, in that order; junction bases with no gene match: 7. The CDR3 loop reads CASSPPGQGRSPLHF. CDR3 DNA sequence: TGTGCCAGCTCACCGCCTGGACAGGGGAGGTCACCCCTCCACTTT.

The chain carries TRBV29-1 and TRBJ2-7, with TRBD1 matching 8 bases. Germline V lookup: CDR1 SQVTM, CDR2 ANQGSEA. The V and J ends lost 6 bases and 3 bases, in that order; junction bases with no gene match: 19. The CDR3 consists of 17 residues. CDR3 nucleotide sequence: TGCAGCGTGACGGAGTGGGGTTCTTCCAGGGGGCTCTACGAGCAGTACTTC. It codes for CSVTEWGSSRGLYEQYF.

The CDR3 loop is CASSPQQIAGAGTGELFF. The CDR3 DNA sequence: TGCGCCAGCAGCCCCCAGCAGATAGCGGGGGCAGGGACCGGGGAGCTGTTTTTT. The chain joins TRBV4-1 to TRBJ2-2, with 9 positions matching TRBD2. The trim removed 4 bases at V and 5 bases at J, leaving 14 bases unmatched. The germline gives CDR1 MGHRA, CDR2 YSYEKL. The CDR3 spans 18 residues.

This sequence joins TRBV9 and TRBJ2-3, with 9 bases identical to TRBD2. V lost 2 bases and J lost 0; bases outside the gene matches: 13. This CDR3 region has 19 residues. The germline CDR1 and CDR2 sequences are SGDLS and YYNGEE. The CDR3 protein is CASSVGNSGGTLSTDTQYF. CDR3 coding DNA: TGTGCCAGCAGCGTTGGTAATAGCGGGGGCACACTTAGCACAGATACGCAGTATTTT. Full variable domain (missing parts from reference TRBV9 and TRBJ2-3): DSGVTQTPKHLITATGQRVTLRCSPRSGDLSVYWYQQSLDQGLQFLIQYYNGEERAKGNILERFSAQQFPDLHSELNLSSLELGDSALYFCASSVGNSGGTLSTDTQYFGPGTRLTVL.

This chain uses TRBV4-2 with TRBJ1-2, with 9 positions matching TRBD1. CDR3 length: 15 amino acids. CDR1 is LGHNA, CDR2 YNFKEQ, per germline. V was clipped by 3 bases and J by 2 bases; unmatched bases: 4. CDR3 DNA: TGTGCCAGCAGCCATGGGGACAGGGAGAACTATGGCTACACCTTC. It is translated as CASSHGDRENYGYTF.

Turning to this clone: Other DNA sequences from this sample encode an identical CDR3 as well. J is TRBJ1-5 and V is TRBV27; D is possibly TRBD1 (5 bases). This CDR3 contains 13 residues. V was pared by 3 bases and J by 6 bases, with 9 bases between. The germline V gene encodes CDR1 MNHEY and CDR2 SMNVEV (reference sequence). Written as DNA, the CDR3 is TGTGCCAGCAGTTTGGGGGGAGGTCAGCCCCAGCATTTT. Protein: CASSLGGGQPQHF.

CDR3 DNA: TGTGCCAGCAGCTTACAGTGGGGGGTTTTAGCTAACTATGGCTACACCTTC. Translation: CASSLQWGVLANYGYTF. The gene calls are TRBV7-9 and TRBJ1-2; D might be TRBD1 (5 bases). This CDR3 has 17 residues. Germline V CDR1 and CDR2: SEHNR, FQNEAQ (reference sequence). V was clipped by 2 bases and J by 0 bases, with 16 bases between them.

J is TRBJ1-5 and V is TRBV7-8, with D tentatively TRBD1 (5 bases). This CDR3 comprises 15 residues. Germline CDR1 reads SGHVS; CDR2 reads FQNEAQ. Trimming took 4 bases from V and 6 from J, leaving 16 bases between them. The CDR3 loop is CASSSIRGSGQPQHF. Written as DNA, the CDR3 is TGTGCCAGCAGCTCCATAAGGGGTTCTGGTCAGCCCCAGCATTTT.

The chain is built from TRBV7-2 and TRBJ2-7; 8 nucleotides agree with TRBD2. V shed 5 bases, J shed 6 bases, and the junction held 15 bases outside the gene matches. The CDR3 covers 16 residues. Germline V gives CDR1 SGHTA, CDR2 FQGNSA. CDR3 nucleotides: TGTGCCAGCAGCCAGACCATCGCGGGGGGCCTGGTCGAGCAGTACTTC. Translating gives CASSQTIAGGLVEQYF.

The chain recombines TRBV7-2 with TRBJ1-5; TRBD1 aligns across 8 bases. This CDR3 has 14 amino acids. The V and J ends lost 6 bases and 3 bases, in that order; junction bases with no gene match: 4. In germline, CDR1 is SGHTA, CDR2 FQGNSA. CDR3 bases: TGTGCCAGCAGGACAGGGGTTATCAATCAGCCCCAGCATTTT. Translated, it gives CASRTGVINQPQHF.

The J gene is TRBJ1-1, the V gene TRBV11-3; possibly TRBD1 for D (6 bases). CDR1 is SGHNT, CDR2 YENEEA, per germline. The CDR3 extends over 14 amino acids. V was cut by 5 bases and J by 1 base, with 11 bases left in between. Here the CDR3 reads CASSPTGRNTEAFF. The CDR3 bases are TGTGCCAGCAGCCCTACAGGGAGGAACACTGAAGCTTTCTTT. Using reference TRBV11-3 and TRBJ1-1 for the parts outside the CDR3, the full variable domain is EAGVVQSPRYKIIEKKQPVAFWCNPISGHNTLYWYLQNLGQGPELLIRYENEEAVDDSQLPKDRFSAERLKGVDSTLKIQPAELGDSAVYLCASSPTGRNTEAFFGQGTRLTVV.

This chain joins TRBV7-3 and TRBJ2-7, with D hard to call. V lost 4 bases to trimming and J lost 3 bases, with 7 bases between them. The CDR3 spans 12 residues. CDR1 and CDR2 (germline): SGHTA, FQGTGA. Written as DNA, the CDR3 is TGTGCCAGCAGCTCGCTAAACTACGAGCAGTACTTC. Amino acids: CASSSLNYEQYF.

The gene calls are TRBV4-3 and TRBJ1-1; 9 nucleotides line up with TRBD1. Trimming cost V 0 bases and J 9 bases; bases outside gene matches: 5. CDR3 size: 14 residues. The germline V gene encodes CDR1 LGHNA and CDR2 YSLEER. CDR3 residues: CASSQDKQGAKAFF. The DNA of the CDR3 is TGCGCCAGCAGCCAAGATAAACAGGGGGCGAAAGCTTTCTTT.

This rearrangement joins TRBV19 to TRBJ2-1, with D perhaps matching TRBD2 (6 bases). V lost 5 bases and J lost 5, with 16 bases in between. From germline, CDR1 is LNHDA and CDR2 SQIVND (reference sequence). There are 15 residues in the CDR3. The CDR3 region has the DNA TGTGCCAGTAGTGTGTGGGACTCGGGGGACAATGAGCAGTTCTTC. This translates into CASSVWDSGDNEQFF. Looking up the rest from reference TRBV19 and TRBJ2-1 gives the full variable domain: DGGITQSPKYLFRKEGQNVTLSCEQNLNHDAMYWYRQDPGQGLRLIYYSQIVNDFQKGDIAEGYSVSREKKESFPLTVTSAQKNPTAFYLCASSVWDSGDNEQFFGPGTRLTVL.

In its sample, this clone was seen a few times. The chain links TRBV10-3 to TRBJ1-2; 7 nucleotides line up with TRBD1. V was clipped by 11 bases and J by 7 bases; unmatched bases: 13. Germline lookup yields CDR1 ENHRY and CDR2 SYGVKD. The CDR3 runs to 13 residues. CDR3: CAVGTDPVGGYTF. The CDR3 bases are TGTGCCGTGGGGACAGATCCAGTCGGTGGCTACACCTTC.

The V call is TRBV11-3, the J call TRBJ1-2; no clear D. The CDR3 runs to 13 residues. With 4 bases removed from V and 5 bases from J, the gap between germline ends came to 11 bases. The germline CDR1 and CDR2 sequences are SGHNT and YENEEA. The CDR3 loop is CASSSPTEYGYTF. The CDR3 nucleotides are TGTGCCAGCAGCTCGCCAACAGAGTATGGCTACACCTTC.

The J gene is TRBJ1-6, the V gene TRBV11-2; D is undetermined. The germline V gene has CDR1 SGHAT and CDR2 FQNNGV. CDR3 size: 17 residues. V lost 2 bases, J lost 0 bases, and 11 bases lay in between. The DNA of the CDR3 is TGTGCCAGCAGCTTATCCGGGGTGAGCTCCTATAATTCACCCCTCCACTTT. Its translation: CASSLSGVSSYNSPLHF.

The chain combines TRBV5-4 with TRBJ2-3; 7 nucleotides line up with TRBD2. The CDR3 consists of 15 residues. The junction had 12 bases not matched to a gene; V was cut back by 0 bases and J by 11 bases. Germline lookup yields CDR1 SGHNT and CDR2 YYREEE (reference sequence). In DNA form, the CDR3 reads TGTGCCAGCAGCTTGGCCAGGCAGGGACCGGGGGGGCAGTATTTT. This sequence encodes CASSLARQGPGGQYF.

The chain has TRBV7-9 and TRBJ1-5; tentatively, D is TRBD1 (5 bases). This CDR3 spans 14 amino acids. Per germline, CDR1 SEHNR and CDR2 FQNEAQ (reference sequence). V was shortened by 5 bases and J by 5 bases, with 13 bases between the two germline ends. CDR3 protein: CASSLKGVDQPQHF. In DNA form, the CDR3 reads TGTGCCAGCAGCCTGAAAGGGGTGGATCAGCCCCAGCATTTT.

As concerns this clone: Relative to the germline gene, one junction end is altered; a read error may explain this. The chain employs TRBV7-7 and TRBJ2-5; D may be TRBD1 (5 bases). CDR3 length: 15 amino acids. Germline V lookup: CDR1 SSHAT, CDR2 FNYEAQ (reference sequence). CDR3 DNA: TGTGCTAGCAGCTTAGGGTCAGGGCTTCAAGAGACCCAGTACTTC. This encodes CASSLGSGLQETQYF.

The chain carries TRBV4-3 and TRBJ1-6, with D hard to call. V lost 0 bases, J lost 17 bases, and 17 bases lay in between. The CDR3 consists of 14 residues. From germline, CDR1 is LGHNA and CDR2 YSLEER. CDR3 residues: CASSQDFTLGGVHF. For the CDR3, the DNA is TGCGCCAGCAGCCAAGATTTTACGCTGGGAGGAGTCCACTTT.

Only one count was recorded for this clone. The gene calls are TRBV5-4 and TRBJ2-5; 7 bases line up with TRBD1. This CDR3 contains 14 residues. After removal of 4 bases from V and 1 base from J, the junction contained 4 bases not matched to a gene. CDR1 and CDR2 from the germline V gene are SGHNT and YYREEE (reference sequence). The CDR3 reads CASSPGQFQETQYF. CDR3 nucleotide sequence: TGTGCCAGCAGCCCGGGACAGTTCCAAGAGACCCAGTACTTC.

A few counts support this clone. This chain connects TRBV7-3 to TRBJ2-1; 7 bases agree with TRBD2. The CDR3 has 12 residues. Losses at the gene ends were 2 bases for V and 9 bases for J; bases not matched to a gene: 1. Germline loops: CDR1 SGHTA, CDR2 FQGTGA. The CDR3: CASSLGGGEQFF. The CDR3 bases are TGTGCCAGCAGCTTAGGCGGGGGTGAGCAGTTCTTC.

This chain uses TRBV9 with TRBJ2-7; D unresolved. Germline loops: CDR1 SGDLS, CDR2 YYNGEE. V lost 3 bases to trimming and J lost 5 bases, with 9 bases between them. The length of the CDR3 is 12 residues. CDR3 loop: CASSAPSHEQYF. The CDR3 DNA follows: TGTGCCAGCAGCGCCCCTTCCCACGAGCAGTACTTC.

The chain combines TRBV18 with TRBJ1-5, with 7 bases that match TRBD1. CDR3 size: 15 residues. Germline V gives CDR1 KGHSH, CDR2 LQKENI. The ends lost 4 bases at V and 0 bases at J; junction bases unmatched: 3. DNA for the CDR3: TGTGCCAGCTCACTGGGACAGAATAGCAATCAGCCCCAGCATTTT. Amino acids: CASSLGQNSNQPQHF.

This clone was seen just once. The CDR3 DNA reads as TGTGCCAGCAGTTCGACTAGCGGGGAGGAGACAGATACGCAGTATTTT. Translation: CASSSTSGEETDTQYF. The gene calls are TRBV6-8 and TRBJ2-3; 11 nucleotides agree with TRBD2. Per germline, CDR1 MNHGY and CDR2 SAAAGT. The length of the CDR3 is 16 residues. V dropped 4 bases and J dropped 3; count of bases not matched to a gene: 6.

This clone was recorded only once. The chain carries TRBV7-9 and TRBJ2-2, with a weak D call TRBD1 (6 bases). The ends were cut back, 5 bases at V and 8 bases at J, with 15 bases in the middle. The CDR3 extends over 14 amino acids. CDR1 is SEHNR, CDR2 FQNEAQ, per germline (reference sequence). The CDR3 region has the DNA TGTGCCAGCAGCCCCTATTGGGGGCCGGGGGAGCTGTTTTTT. Translating gives CASSPYWGPGELFF. Combining the CDR3 with reference TRBV7-9 and TRBJ2-2 gives the whole variable domain DTGVSQNPRHKITKRGQNVTFRCDPISEHNRLYWYRQTLGQGPEFLTYFQNEAQLEKSRLLSDRFSAERPKGSFSTLEIQRTEQGDSAMYLCASSPYWGPGELFFGEGSRLTVL.

This chain links TRBV11-2 with TRBJ2-1, with D tentatively TRBD2 (5 bases). The CDR3 loop spans 14 amino acids. With 3 bases removed from V and 10 bases from J, the gap between germline ends came to 16 bases. Germline V gene data show CDR1 as SGHAT and CDR2 as FQNNGV. DNA for the CDR3: TGTGCCAGCAGCTTCTCAAGGGTTGGCGGGGAGCAGTTCTTC. Amino acids: CASSFSRVGGEQFF.

The chain couples TRBV4-1 to TRBJ2-1; 8 bases are a match to TRBD1. This CDR3 region has 15 residues. J was trimmed by 7 bases and V by 0 bases; bases with no gene match: 5. CDR1 MGHRA and CDR2 YSYEKL come from the germline V gene. The CDR3 reads CASSQEWQGANEQFF. The CDR3 region has the DNA TGCGCCAGCAGCCAAGAGTGGCAGGGGGCAAATGAGCAGTTCTTC.